The present T cell receptor beta chain was sequenced within a study of T cells in Graves' hyperthyroidism and ophthalmopathy. Study results and limitations: Blood shared most expanded thyroid clonotypes above 0.001.

Patients between 18 and 65 years old had hyperthyroidism, newly diagnosed and lasting under 2 months. Patients showing uncontrolled infection, other autoimmune disease, pregnancy or lactation were ineligible. PBMCs came from 8.5 to 10 ml fresh peripheral blood. Researchers amplified the TCR beta CDR3 regions from RNA transcripts. When the TCR CDR3 underwent first-round RT-PCR, the HTBI primer set was used. One entry per CDR3 protein, called by TCRdb with MiXCR from the multiplex PCR reads. The sample carries just under 750,000 distinct CDR3 sequences, around a third recorded once. This clonotype was seen at least ten times. Antigen: not known. This CDR3 is built from 14 residues. The germline gives CDR1 SEHNR, CDR2 FQNEAQ (reference sequence). V dropped 1 base and J dropped 0 bases, with 6 bases sitting between them.

The chain is built from TRBV7-9 and TRBJ1-1; D gene unclear. The clonotype was recovered from a woman in her thirties or forties with Graves' hyperthyroidism. Material for sequencing was blood. The CDR3 bases are TGTGCCAGCAGCTTAGACAGAGTGAACACTGAAGCTTTCTTT. It is translated as CASSLDRVNTEAFF.